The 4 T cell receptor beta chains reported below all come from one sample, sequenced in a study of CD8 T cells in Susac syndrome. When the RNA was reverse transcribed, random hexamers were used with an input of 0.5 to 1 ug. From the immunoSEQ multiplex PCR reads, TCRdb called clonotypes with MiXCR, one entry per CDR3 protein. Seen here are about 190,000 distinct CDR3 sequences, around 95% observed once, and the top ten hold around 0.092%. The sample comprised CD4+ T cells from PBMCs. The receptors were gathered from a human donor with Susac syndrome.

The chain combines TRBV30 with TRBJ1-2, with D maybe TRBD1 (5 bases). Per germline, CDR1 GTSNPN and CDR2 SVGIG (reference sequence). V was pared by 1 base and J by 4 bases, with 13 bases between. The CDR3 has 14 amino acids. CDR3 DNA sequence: TGTGCCTGGAGTGGCGGGGGAGGAGGCTATGGCTACACCTTC. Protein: CAWSGGGGGYGYTF.

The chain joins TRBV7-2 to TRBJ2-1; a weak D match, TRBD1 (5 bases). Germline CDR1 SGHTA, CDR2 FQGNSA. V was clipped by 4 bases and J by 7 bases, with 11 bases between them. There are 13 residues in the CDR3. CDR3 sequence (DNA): TGTGCCAGCAGCTCAACTCGACAGAATGAGCAGTTCTTC. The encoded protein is CASSSTRQNEQFF.

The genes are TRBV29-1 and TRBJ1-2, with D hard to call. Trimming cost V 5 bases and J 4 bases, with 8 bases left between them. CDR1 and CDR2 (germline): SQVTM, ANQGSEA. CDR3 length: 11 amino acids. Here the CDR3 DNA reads TGCAGCGTTAATGTGGCCTATGGCTACACCTTC. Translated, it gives CSVNVAYGYTF. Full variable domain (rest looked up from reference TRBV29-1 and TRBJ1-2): SAVISQKPSRDICQRGTSLTIQCQVDSQVTMMFWYRQQPGQSLTLIATANQGSEATYESGFVIDKFPISRPNLTFSTLTVSNMSPEDSSIYLCSVNVAYGYTFGSGTRLTVV.

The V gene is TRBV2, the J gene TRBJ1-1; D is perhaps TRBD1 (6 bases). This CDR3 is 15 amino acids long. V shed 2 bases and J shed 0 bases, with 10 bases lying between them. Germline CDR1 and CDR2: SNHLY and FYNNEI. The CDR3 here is CASSEFGDMNTEAFF. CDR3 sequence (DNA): TGTGCCAGCAGTGAATTCGGGGACATGAACACTGAAGCTTTCTTT.